A single T cell receptor (beta chain) is shown here with its context. Its antigen remains unidentified. The sample originates from a study of regulatory T cells in long-lasting Graves disease. General study findings and limits: For persistent Graves' patients, TCR diversity was lower than for newly diagnosed ones.

CDR3-region Arm-PCR and iRepertoire HTBI primers produced the TCR beta libraries. MiXCR, run by TCRdb on the multiplex PCR reads, gives a single entry per CDR3 protein. The data hold 350,000 to 550,000 distinct CDR3 sequences, with about 16% observed a single time. Germline V lookup: CDR1 SNHLY, CDR2 FYNNEI. CDR3 length: 13 residues. J gave up 4 bases and V 7 bases, and 6 bases lay outside the gene matches. Time point noted: newly diagnosed GD, antithyroid drugs for less than 3 months. After RNA was extracted from PBMCs, the TCR library was made from it. The same data also contributed to another study, on T cells in Graves' hyperthyroidism and ophthalmopathy. As reported in that work: The HTBI primer set was used in a first-round RT-PCR of the TCR CDR3.

Sequencing used peripheral blood mononuclear cells (PBMCs), obtained at new diagnosis, from a patient treated with antithyroid drugs. The genes are TRBV2 and TRBJ2-7, with TRBD2 identical over 8 bases. The sequence was obtained from a woman aged 25 to 39 with Graves disease. The DNA for the CDR3 is TGTGCCAGCACTCGCGGGGGGTTTTACGAGCAGTACTTC. This gives the protein CASTRGGFYEQYF.